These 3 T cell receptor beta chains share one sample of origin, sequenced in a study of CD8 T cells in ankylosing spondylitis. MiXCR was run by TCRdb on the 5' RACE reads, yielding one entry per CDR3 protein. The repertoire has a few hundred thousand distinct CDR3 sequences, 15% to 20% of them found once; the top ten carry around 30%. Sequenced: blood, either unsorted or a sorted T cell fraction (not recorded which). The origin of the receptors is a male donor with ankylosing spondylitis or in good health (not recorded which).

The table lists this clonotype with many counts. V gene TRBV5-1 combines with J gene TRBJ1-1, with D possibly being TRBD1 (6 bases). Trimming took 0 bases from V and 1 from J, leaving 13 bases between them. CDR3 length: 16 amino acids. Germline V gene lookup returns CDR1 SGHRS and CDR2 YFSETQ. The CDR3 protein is CASSLEGVMENTEAFF. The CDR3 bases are TGCGCCAGCAGCTTGGAGGGGGTGATGGAGAACACTGAAGCTTTCTTT.

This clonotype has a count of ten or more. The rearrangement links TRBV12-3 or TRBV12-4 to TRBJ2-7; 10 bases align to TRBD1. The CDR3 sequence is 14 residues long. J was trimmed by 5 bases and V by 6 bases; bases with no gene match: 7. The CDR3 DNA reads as TGTGCCAGCAGCTACGGGACAGGGGTCCACGAGCAGTACTTC. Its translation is CASSYGTGVHEQYF.

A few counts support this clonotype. CDR3: CASRETGSNSPLHF. The DNA of the CDR3 is TGTGCCAGCAGGGAGACAGGGTCTAATTCACCCCTCCACTTT. The chain uses TRBV27 and TRBJ1-6, with 7 bases identical to TRBD1. Trimming took 6 bases from V and 6 from J; bases not matched to a gene: 5. CDR1 is MNHEY and CDR2 is SMNVEV in the germline V gene (reference sequence). The CDR3 extends over 14 amino acids.